This entry is about one T cell receptor beta chain. This receptor's antigen is unknown. No quality values exist for individual bases; no much larger clone is one base distant. CDR1 is given as MDHEN and CDR2 as SYDVKM, both from the germline V gene. The V end loses 6 bases and the J end loses 14 bases, and a stretch of 31 bases separates them. The CDR3 spans 16 residues, from the cysteine through the phenylalanine. CDR3 DNA is the only sequence kept; it has 48 bases, read in frame from the first base. CD4+CD127+ cells were sorted as the conventional CD4 T cell population. The AIRE-deficient patients had APECED syndrome. A FACSAria flow cytometer was used to sort the Tconv and Treg cells intended for TCRbeta sequencing. The sorted cells went into 5-ml round-bottom polystyrene tubes, and the dry cell pellets were then frozen at -80 degrees C until sequencing. This record belongs to a study of B cell selection in AIRE deficiency (dated by TCRdb to the late 2010s). At the level of the whole study: A comparison of TCRbeta repertoires of sorted blood CD4+ conventional T cells and regulatory T cells was made between AIRE-deficient patients and healthy controls. The TCR-sequenced cohort comprised roughly five AIRE-deficient APECED patients and roughly five healthy control donors. What the work shows at the level of the full study, not this receptor alone: Only TCRbeta chains were sequenced; 35% to 40% of shared healthy-donor Treg sequences also occurred in healthy Tconv, possibly because of differing TCRalpha chains. Among about 3,700 shared Treg TCRbeta sequences, 30% to 35% were found to be shared only among healthy donors and about 9.6% only among patients, suggesting that Treg selection is less efficient in the absence of AIRE. About 30% of Treg TCRbeta sequences shared among healthy donors appeared in patient Tconv cells, suggesting diversion of Treg-biased clones into the Tconv compartment. In AIRE-deficient patients, Tconv and Treg cells had TCRBV gene usage, CDR3 length and TCR diversity comparable to those in healthy donors. Shared Treg sequences had shorter CDR3s, reflecting a bias toward rearrangements with few non-templated nucleotide insertions.

TCRbeta chain sequencing was performed with the immunoSEQ platform. Concerning the study's data processing: When conventional T cell repertoires were pooled, patients gave roughly 1x10^5 distinct in-frame TCRbeta sequences, while healthy donors gave fewer than 150,000. Public Treg TCRbeta sequences were defined as those shared by two or more individuals and were then searched for in Tconv repertoires. Differences between groups were assessed using Mann-Whitney U tests with Bonferroni-Dunn correction in GraphPad Prism 7.03. TCRdb took over this immuneACCESS table, retaining in-frame rearrangements with V and J assigned. Such tables are incomplete; in checked studies, under half of the missing clones stem from an unresolved V gene, and the remainder is unexplained. D and trimming were read from the DNA, whereas the V and J calls and clone size are those reported in that table. The sample profile shows about 24,000 clones; approximately 97% of them were found once. Around 0.19% of the sample belongs to the ten largest clones.

The specimen sequenced was conventional CD4+ T cells sorted from PBMCs. The chain couples TRBV28 to TRBJ1-2, with the D gene uncertain. The TCR sequence derives from a human donor with AIRE deficiency. The CDR3 sequence is CASSVLGGVKLVNGTF. The DNA sequence follows: TGTGCCAGCAGCGTTCTGGGCGGCGTGAAACTTGTAAATGGGACCTTC.